This T cell receptor beta chain was found in a study of cytomegalovirus exposure and HLA in healthy donors (dated by TCRdb to the late 2010s). About the investigation overall: An earlier analysis of some 600 of the donors reported about 260 Gb of sequence data and roughly 120 million unique TCR beta sequences obtained from 150 million to 200 million T cells. Around 300 gigabases of sequencing data and approximately 84 million unique TCR sequences were included in an early release covering about 620 HLA-typed donors. Of the roughly 400 genotyped donors, roughly 80% were placed in the genetic ancestry cluster associated with self-reported Caucasian donors. The study aimed to test whether signatures of past pathogen exposure could be identified by cataloging public T cell receptors. The T cell repertoires of 670 or so subjects were profiled by immunosequencing and related to cytomegalovirus serostatus. Besides the first cohort of hundreds of subjects, a separate validation cohort made up of over 100 different subjects was used. To predict cytomegalovirus infection status, the study brought together high-throughput TCR immunosequencing, statistical association of individual TCRs with disease status, and machine learning. A later analysis re-examined previously published TCR beta repertoires from around 670 donors and added high-resolution HLA genotyping to investigate patterns of TCR occurrence. Rather than drawing on any new phenotypic data, the later analysis identified candidate immune exposures from TCR beta sequences and the way those sequences occurred across donors. In an earlier analysis of a few hundred of the donors, high-throughput TCR beta sequencing was used to judge whether each TCR beta V gene segment behaved as functional or pseudogenic. Donor age, sex, ethnicity and CMV serostatus were collected together with the repertoire data. A later genetic analysis used genome-wide SNP genotypes for about three fifths of the 666 donors, treating that subset as a discovery cohort. Every discovery cohort repertoire had been produced on one sequencing platform. HLA typing covered class I and class II loci at four-digit resolution. Typing coverage differed by locus: A, B, C, DRB1 and DQB1 were typed in roughly 620-640 donors, DQA1 in approximately 520, DPA1 in nearly 610, and DPB1 in approximately 450. Several DR-DQ haplotypes were treated as single units for association and clustering because of strong linkage in the cohort. Among some 410 genotyped donors of the cohort, an average of around 240,000 unique TCR beta nucleotide sequences were sequenced per donor, around 20% of them non-productive. Overall study results and their limits: V-gene and J-gene trimming of TCR beta chains was associated with a missense DCLRE1C variant in a later genetic analysis, and the association was replicated in an independent cohort. Across donors, most TCR sequences were observed very rarely, whereas some public TCRs were present in many individuals. Presence/absence analyses assumed roughly uniform sequencing depth across donors, an assumption that may not hold. HLA typing was unavailable for some donors at each locus, so association tests used only the typed subset. Correlated functional status among segregating V segments might reflect linkage disequilibrium, but an unknown experimental factor could not be ruled out. According to the authors, the approach could potentially be generalized to other disease states and immunological phenotypes. For the cohort, immune exposure information was limited to CMV serostatus. The cohort was sequenced for TCR beta chains only, and without alpha or paired-chain data the features that could be detected were limited. When HLA alleles, especially DR and DQ, strongly co-occurred, TCR associations were difficult to assign to individual alleles. Because counts were too low, about 17 rarely observed V segments, including chromosome 9 orphons, were excluded from the earlier analysis of about 500 of the donors. A further reported finding was that TCR beta sequences accurately predicted the HLA-A and HLA-B alleles for most subjects in the first cohort. According to a later genetic analysis, donors in an Asian-associated ancestry cluster had fewer N-insertions in productive TCRs than the roughly 670-donor mean. A later analysis found that TCR association rates varied across HLA loci, with DRB1 alleles showing the most associated TCRs and HLA-C alleles the fewest. Specific HLA alleles were associated with roughly 16,000 TCR beta sequences at a false discovery rate of 0.05 in a later analysis. According to a later analysis, most CMV-associated TCR beta chains appeared to be HLA-restricted, and the HLA associations seemed to be driven largely by CMV exposure. According to a later analysis, parvovirus B19, influenza, CMV and Epstein-Barr virus appeared linked to several top co-occurrence clusters. In an earlier analysis of approximately 590 of the donors, most TCR beta V segments appeared in productive rearrangements about 87% or about 30% of the time, broadly matching IMGT annotations. The sequencing pipeline was judged likely to have produced a cluster of highly shared sequence variants as a technical artifact. The classifier was reported to diagnose cytomegalovirus status with high specificity and sensitivity in both the original cohort and the validation cohort. In a later analysis, HLA-associated TCR beta chains were found to be more clonally expanded and to have lower generation probabilities than equally common non-associated chains. The 87-base-pair reads could not distinguish some IMGT-functional V segments, including TRBV6-2 and TRBV6-3, so those segments were excluded. A total of 164 TCR beta chains were listed by the study as associated with cytomegalovirus. Three of the identified cytomegalovirus-associated TCR beta chains were confirmed in vitro to be specific for cytomegalovirus antigens.

V is reduced by 1 base and J by 2 bases, leaving a spacing of 8 bases between them. CDR1 LNHDA and CDR2 SQIVND are derived from the germline V gene (reference sequence). The CDR3 spans 14 residues, from the cysteine through the phenylalanine. The kept DNA is CDR3 alone, 42 bases in frame from the first base. This clone was observed a few times. Its antigen is unknown. One base away there is no much larger clone; base qualities are not given. Receptor libraries were prepared by the immunoSEQ multiplex PCR assay. A mixture of 60 forward primers for TCR Vbeta segments and 13 reverse primers for TCR Jbeta segments was used in the multiplex PCR. The CDR3 region of rearranged TCR beta genes was amplified from genomic DNA with a multiplex PCR assay. Amplified TCR beta libraries were sequenced as 87-base-pair reads on the Illumina HiSeq System. In the original analysis: A later analysis counted some 74 million unique TCR beta chains across the 670 or so repertoires, and some 11 million of these chains were shared by at least two donors. A nearest-neighbor algorithm error-corrected the raw reads and collapsed the reads into unique sequences, merging closely related sequences to remove PCR and sequencing errors. To assign V, D and J gene segments, CDR3 sequences were aligned to IMGT reference sequences. Each retained sequence needed at least a six-nucleotide match to both a V gene segment and a J gene segment. Rearrangements were called productive when the CDR3 lacked stop codons and stayed in frame with V and J; all others were non-productive. CDR3 was defined according to IMGT convention as the region running from the second conserved V-encoded cysteine to the conserved J-encoded phenylalanine. In an earlier analysis of around 600 of the donors, sequences lacking an unambiguous match to a single V gene segment were excluded. An earlier analysis of 500 to 600 of the donors classified V segments as functional when productive rearrangements were above 56.7% and as segregating when the standard deviation between donors was above 5%. A statistical classification framework was built to diagnose cytomegalovirus status from the catalog of TCR beta chain sequences. V and J gene assignment, in a later analysis, came from comparing TCR nucleotide sequences with IMGT/GENE-DB human TR gene sequences. The TCRdist pipeline was used in a later analysis to assign CDR3 sequences and most-parsimonious VDJ recombination scenarios. In a later analysis, every TCR beta chain was defined by the combination of its CDR3 amino acid sequence and its V-gene family, and reads without a unique V-gene family were dropped. To address suspected cross-contamination and a sequencing artifact, a later analysis removed a few hundred highly shared, low-generation-probability nucleotide sequences. A later analysis calculated a clonal expansion index for each public chain from normalized within-repertoire ranks of inferred template counts. In a later analysis, generation probabilities were computed using a VDJ recombination model fitted to out-of-frame rearrangements, and the results were checked against IGoR. Hypergeometric tests were used in a later analysis to score TCR-TCR, TCR-HLA and TCR-CMV co-occurrence, with a repertoire-size bias correction applied to the TCR pairs. To estimate false discovery rates, a later analysis permuted the HLA or CMV assignments 20 times. In a later analysis, co-occurring TCRs were grouped using DBSCAN, and TCRdist sequence similarity was added for clustering within HLA-allele-positive subsets. Repertoires with fewer than 30,000 or more than 120,000 public chains were left out of co-occurrence clustering, as were five repertoires with anomalous nucleotide sharing. Held by TCRdb, this immuneACCESS table contains in-frame sequences only and omits some clones. Under half of the omission traces to an unresolved V gene where checked; the cause of the rest is unknown. The V and J calls and the clone size are those of that table, but D and trimming were determined from the DNA. Recorded for this sample are about 95,000 clones; roughly 79% of them occurred a single time. The ten largest clones add up to 4.9% of the sample.

The cohort was made up of approximately 670 healthy bone marrow donors. At the time of sampling, all cohort members were nominally healthy, though unrecorded immune exposures were likely present. The donor was CMV seronegative and belonged to the group of over 300 seronegative cohort members. A peripheral blood sample was collected from each donor, and TCR beta sequencing was performed on peripheral blood mononuclear cells. Genomic DNA extraction from the blood cell samples was performed with the Qiagen DNeasy Blood Extraction Kit. The rearranged segments are TRBV19 and TRBJ1-1, with TRBD1 tentatively as D gene (6 bases match). The receptor was isolated from a woman between 40 and 55 years old in good health and CMV-seronegative. The sequenced sample was PBMCs. The base sequence is TGTGCCAGTAGTATAGTTGGGGGCAACACTGAAGCTTTCTTT. This translates into CASSIVGGNTEAFF.